The 26 T cell receptor beta chains in this list originate from one sample, sequenced in a study of blood T cells in healthy people across ages. It was with a sample-barcoded 5' primer and a J-beta primer mix that a second PCR of roughly 7 to 12 cycles was run. TCRdb reprocessed the 5' RACE reads with MiXCR, giving one entry per CDR3 protein. The table lists around 1,700,000 distinct CDR3 sequences, roughly 27% of them singletons. Sequenced sample: blood. Receptors originate from a woman aged 25-40 years in good health.

This clonotype has ten or more counts. This chain links TRBV20-1 with TRBJ1-5, with D maybe TRBD1 (6 bases). CDR1 is DFQATT, CDR2 SNEGSKA, per germline (reference sequence). V lost 4 bases, J lost 4 bases, and 8 bases lay in between. This CDR3 contains 12 residues. The CDR3, as DNA: TGCAGTGCTACGGACAGTAATCAGCCCCAGCATTTT. Translating it yields CSATDSNQPQHF.

Concerning this clonotype: At one end, the junction sequence differs from germline, possibly due to a read error. This chain links TRBV4-1 with TRBJ2-4; D possibly uses TRBD1 or TRBD2 (7 bases each). CDR3 length: 13 amino acids. Germline V gives CDR1 MGHRA, CDR2 YSYEKL. This chain's CDR3 is CTSSDGQAGEQYF. The DNA of the CDR3 is TGCACCAGCAGCGATGGACAGGCGGGGGAGCAGTACTTC.

This clonotype was counted many times. The rearrangement links TRBV4-3 to TRBJ2-1; 7 bases are shared with TRBD2. Germline values: CDR1 LGHNA, CDR2 YSLEER. This CDR3 is 15 amino acids long. Unmatched junction bases numbered 2, after V lost 0 bases and J lost 3 bases. CDR3 region: CASSQDPSGYNEQFF. CDR3 DNA: TGCGCCAGCAGCCAAGATCCTAGCGGCTACAATGAGCAGTTCTTC.

This clonotype was counted only a few times. The rearrangement links TRBV7-9 to TRBJ2-6, with D perhaps given as TRBD1 or TRBD2 (6 bases each). Germline V gene lookup returns CDR1 SEHNR and CDR2 FQNEAQ (reference sequence). This CDR3 is built from 20 residues. V was trimmed by 2 bases and J by 0 bases, leaving 20 bases between them. DNA of the CDR3: TGTGCCAGCAGCTTATTCGGGGAGGACAGTTGGTCCTCTGGGGCCAACGTCCTGACTTTC. Amino acids: CASSLFGEDSWSSGANVLTF.

In this sample, this clonotype turned up a few times. This sequence joins TRBV27 and TRBJ1-5, with D maybe TRBD1 (5 bases). Per the germline V gene, CDR1 is MNHEY and CDR2 is SMNVEV (reference sequence). The CDR3 runs to 15 residues. The ends were cut back, 11 bases at V and 3 bases at J, with 20 bases in the middle. CDR3 DNA: TGTGCCTCGGGAACATCGACAGAGGCCAATCAGCCCCAGCATTTT. Protein sequence: CASGTSTEANQPQHF.

The sample holds a few counts of this clonotype. V and J are TRBV12-3 or TRBV12-4 and TRBJ1-5; 9 nucleotides line up with TRBD1. This CDR3 spans 14 amino acids. The trim removed 7 bases at V and 4 bases at J, leaving 5 bases unmatched. The CDR3 sequence is CASNQQGANQPQHF. As DNA, the CDR3 is TGTGCCAGCAACCAACAGGGGGCTAATCAGCCCCAGCATTTT.

Concerning this clonotype itself: A much larger clone lies one base from this, so it may be a read error. The chain combines TRBV29-1 with TRBJ2-5, with D possibly TRBD2 on 6 matching bases. The better agreement between TRBJ2-1 and the DNA end casts doubt on the J call. The CDR3 is 17 residues long. CDR1 SQVTM and CDR2 ANQGSEA come from the germline V gene. CDR3 sequence (DNA): TGCAGCGTGCGGGAAATAGATGGCAGGTCCTTCCAAGAGACCCAGTTCTTC. Its protein is CSVREIDGRSFQETQFF.

This sequence joins TRBV27 and TRBJ1-1, with D perhaps matching TRBD1 (5 bases). Germline CDR1 is MNHEY and CDR2 is SMNVEV (reference sequence). This CDR3 has 16 residues. V lost 3 bases and J 1 base, leaving 15 bases between the germline ends. The CDR3 DNA reads as TGTGCCAGCAGTTTCGGCAGGGACCGGGGGAACACTGAAGCTTTCTTT. It yields the protein CASSFGRDRGNTEAFF.

This clonotype was seen a handful of times. The genes are TRBV27 and TRBJ1-4, with D uncertain. Germline V gives CDR1 MNHEY, CDR2 SMNVEV (reference sequence). The CDR3 has 12 amino acids. The V and J ends lost 5 bases and 8 bases respectively, with 9 bases between them. This CDR3 reads CASSQDYEKLFF. The CDR3 bases are TGTGCCAGCAGTCAAGACTACGAAAAACTGTTTTTT.

V and J are TRBV28 and TRBJ2-3; D possibly corresponds to TRBD1 (5 bases). This CDR3 has 17 amino acids. Germline assignment: CDR1 MDHEN and CDR2 SYDVKM. V dropped 4 bases and J dropped 2 bases, with 19 bases sitting between them. Written as DNA, the CDR3 is TGTGCCAGCAGTTCGCCTCTAGGGGCTCGGGCCACAGATACGCAGTATTTT. Translation: CASSSPLGARATDTQYF. The entire variable domain, with the rest obtained from reference TRBV28 and TRBJ2-3, is as follows: DVKVTQSSRYLVKRTGEKVFLECVQDMDHENMFWYRQDPGLGLRLIYFSYDVKMKEKGDIPEGYSVSREKKERFSLILESASTNQTSMYLCASSSPLGARATDTQYFGPGTRLTVL.

This rearrangement joins TRBV7-2 to TRBJ1-4; 9 positions agree with TRBD1. Per germline, CDR1 SGHTA and CDR2 FQGNSA. The CDR3 is 15 amino acids. The V segment lost 5 bases and the J segment 4 bases; nucleotides outside the gene matches: 5. The CDR3 DNA sequence: TGTGCCAGCAGCCGGAGGACAGGGGTTAATGAAAAACTGTTTTTT. Its translation is CASSRRTGVNEKLFF.

Notes on this clonotype: Germline is not matched at one junction end, which may reflect a read error. The chain recombines TRBV7-2 with TRBJ1-6, with a possible D match to TRBD1 (5 bases). The CDR3 spans 15 residues. Per germline, CDR1 SGHTA and CDR2 FQGNSA. CDR3 amino acids: CASSLLYGGGSPRHF. DNA of the CDR3: TGTGCCAGCAGCTTATTATACGGGGGTGGTTCACCCCGCCACTTT.

This clonotype was counted between two and nine times. The J gene is TRBJ2-4, the V gene TRBV27; TRBD1 aligns across 11 bases. Near its end, the DNA agrees better with TRBJ2-7, so the J call may be wrong. The CDR3 length is 15 residues. From germline, CDR1 is MNHEY and CDR2 SMNVEV (reference sequence). Written as DNA, the CDR3 is TGTGCCAGCACCAAGACAAGGGACAGGGGGAACGAGCAGTACTTC. The encoded protein is CASTKTRDRGNEQYF.

This clonotype was found many times. The chain recombines TRBV9 with TRBJ1-1; D is unclear. Trimming removed 3 bases at V and 4 bases at J, with 7 bases between. Germline assignment: CDR1 SGDLS and CDR2 YYNGEE. CDR3 length equals 12 residues. CDR3 sequence: CASSGGGTEAFF. The CDR3 coding sequence is TGTGCCAGCAGCGGTGGAGGCACTGAAGCTTTCTTT. The full variable domain, completed using reference TRBV9 and TRBJ1-1, is DSGVTQTPKHLITATGQRVTLRCSPRSGDLSVYWYQQSLDQGLQFLIQYYNGEERAKGNILERFSAQQFPDLHSELNLSSLELGDSALYFCASSGGGTEAFFGQGTRLTVV.

Comment on this clonotype: A read error may be the cause here, since a much bigger clone is one base away. The chain carries TRBV5-1 and TRBJ2-5; D uncertain. Germline values: CDR1 SGHRS, CDR2 YFSETQ. Trimming cost V 3 bases and J 2 bases, with 11 bases left between them. This CDR3 is 14 amino acids long. CDR3 sequence (DNA): TGCGCCAGCAGCTGTTATCAGAGGCAAGAGACCCAGTACTTC. It is translated as CASSCYQRQETQYF. The full variable domain, its missing parts supplied by reference TRBV5-1 and TRBJ2-5, is KAGVTQTPRYLIKTRGQQVTLSCSPISGHRSVSWYQQTPGQGLQFLFEYFSETQRNKGNFPGRFSGRQFSNSRSEMNVSTLELGDSALYLCASSCYQRQETQYFGPGTRLLVL.

This sequence joins TRBV20-1 and TRBJ2-1; TRBD2 agrees at 10 bases. Germline assignment: CDR1 DFQATT and CDR2 SNEGSKA (reference sequence). The CDR3 is 15 amino acids. V shed 4 bases, J shed 6 bases, and the junction held 9 bases outside the gene matches. CDR3 residues: CSATSGSPEVNEQFF. The DNA for the CDR3 is TGCAGTGCTACTAGCGGGAGCCCCGAGGTCAATGAGCAGTTCTTC.

This clonotype occurred many times. The rearrangement links TRBV7-6 to TRBJ1-6; tentatively, D is TRBD1 (6 bases). Germline V gene data show CDR1 as SGHVS and CDR2 as FNYEAQ. The CDR3 has 15 amino acids. Trimming cost V 5 bases and J 4 bases, with 12 bases left between them. CDR3 nucleotides: TGTGCCAGCAGCCCTGGACAGCTTTATAATTCACCCCTCCACTTT. It yields the protein CASSPGQLYNSPLHF.

The chain links TRBV7-2 to TRBJ2-7; D perhaps matches TRBD2 (6 bases). Trimming shortened V by 7 bases and J by 2 bases, and 15 bases separated the two germline ends. CDR3 length: 14 amino acids. CDR1 and CDR2 (germline): SGHTA, FQGNSA. The CDR3 region has the DNA TGTGCCAGCACGACGGCCCGGGAGACCTACGAGCAGTACTTC. Amino acids: CASTTARETYEQYF.

The chain joins TRBV7-3 to TRBJ1-6, with a weak D call TRBD1 (6 bases). Trimming took 8 bases from V and 11 from J, leaving 13 bases between them. The CDR3 totals 12 residues. Germline CDR1 is SGHTA and CDR2 is FQGTGA. CDR3 sequence (DNA): TGTGCCAGCGGAGGGGGTGGGCCACCCCTCCACTTT. This translates into CASGGGGPPLHF.

In the case of this clonotype: A read error may be the cause here, since a much bigger clone is one base away. The V and J genes are TRBV5-1 and TRBJ2-3; a weak D match, TRBD2 (6 bases). Germline V CDR1 and CDR2: SGHRS, YFSETQ. The CDR3 is 14 residues long. Trimming stripped 7 bases from V and 4 bases from J, with 16 bases between. CDR3 amino acids: CASSRDFSADTQYF. CDR3 sequence (DNA): TGCGCCAGCTCCCGGGACTTCTCCGCAGATACGCAGTATTTT.

As for this clonotype: One end of the junction fails to match germline, which may point to a read error. The rearrangement links TRBV3-1 to TRBJ1-2; D is possibly TRBD1 (5 bases). The CDR3 runs 13 residues. Germline loops: CDR1 LGHDT, CDR2 YNNKEL (reference sequence). The DNA for the CDR3 is TGTGCCAGCAGCCAAGGGGGGGACTATGGCTGCACCTTC. Its translation is CASSQGGDYGCTF.

Ten or more counts support this clonotype. The CDR3 coding sequence is TGCAGTGCGAACGACAGGGCAAACTATGGCTACACCTTC. Amino acids: CSANDRANYGYTF. The chain combines TRBV20-1 with TRBJ1-2; TRBD1 agrees at 7 bases. Germline V gene lookup returns CDR1 DFQATT and CDR2 SNEGSKA (reference sequence). The CDR3 sequence is 13 residues long. The trim removed 6 bases at V and 2 bases at J, leaving 6 bases unmatched.

Ten or more counts support this clonotype. The chain recombines TRBV29-1 with TRBJ2-7, with 8 nucleotides matching TRBD1. The V gene end was trimmed by 7 bases and the J gene end by 2 bases; junction bases not matched to a gene: 7. The CDR3 consists of 13 residues. Germline V gene sequence: CDR1 SQVTM, CDR2 ANQGSEA. CDR3 loop: CSAVLDRAYEQYF. The CDR3 nucleotides are TGCAGCGCAGTCTTGGACAGGGCCTACGAGCAGTACTTC.

At least ten counts were recorded for this clonotype. The chain combines TRBV20-1 with TRBJ2-7; TRBD1 matches 8 bases. After removal of 1 base from V and 5 bases from J, the junction contained 7 bases not matched to a gene. This CDR3 contains 14 residues. CDR1 and CDR2 (germline): DFQATT, SNEGSKA (reference sequence). In nucleotides, the CDR3 is TGCAGTGCTAGAGTGACGACAGGGGCGGACGAGCAGTACTTC. It translates to CSARVTTGADEQYF.

This clonotype showed up many times. The chain employs TRBV5-1 and TRBJ2-7; D might be TRBD1 or TRBD2, each matching 5 bases. CDR3 length: 16 residues. V was cut by 0 bases and J by 5 bases, with 18 bases left in between. Germline V gene data show CDR1 as SGHRS and CDR2 as YFSETQ. CDR3 in DNA: TGCGCCAGCAGCTTGGGGGACGTAGGGGCGATGAACGAGCAGTACTTC. This codes for CASSLGDVGAMNEQYF.

This clonotype was detected only a few times. The rearrangement uses TRBV20-1 and TRBJ2-5; D uncertain. Germline CDR1 is DFQATT and CDR2 is SNEGSKA (reference sequence). The CDR3 contains 16 residues. Trimming removed 0 bases at V and 5 bases at J, with 19 bases between. The CDR3 nucleotides are TGCAGTGCTAGAGATAAAGGAAGGGAAGTAGGGGAGACCCAGTACTTC. Translating gives CSARDKGREVGETQYF.